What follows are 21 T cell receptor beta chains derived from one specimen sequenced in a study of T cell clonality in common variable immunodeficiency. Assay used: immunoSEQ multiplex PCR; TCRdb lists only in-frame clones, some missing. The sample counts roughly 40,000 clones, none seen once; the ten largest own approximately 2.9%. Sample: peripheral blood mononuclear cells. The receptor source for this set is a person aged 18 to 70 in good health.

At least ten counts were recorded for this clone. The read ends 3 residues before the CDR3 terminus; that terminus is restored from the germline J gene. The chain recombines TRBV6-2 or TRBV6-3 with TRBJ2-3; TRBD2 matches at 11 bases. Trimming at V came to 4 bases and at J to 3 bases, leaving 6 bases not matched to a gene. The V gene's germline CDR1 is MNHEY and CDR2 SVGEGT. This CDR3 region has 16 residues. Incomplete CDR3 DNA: TGTGCCAGCAGTTTGACTAGCGGGATTGGTACAGATACG. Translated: CASSLTSGIGTDT. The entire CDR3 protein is CASSLTSGIGTDTQYF.

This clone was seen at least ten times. The sequenced CDR3 bases are TGTGCCAGCAGCTTAGAGGGGACTAGCGGGAGATACGAG. Its translation is CASSLEGTSGRYE. The complete CDR3 sequence is CASSLEGTSGRYEQYF. V usage is TRBV7-6 and J usage is TRBJ2-7; 14 positions match TRBD2. The read ends 3 residues before the CDR3 terminus; that terminus is restored from the germline J gene. This CDR3 is built from 16 residues. J gave up 4 bases and V 1 base, and 3 bases lay outside the gene matches. Looked up from germline, CDR1 is SGHVS and CDR2 is FNYEAQ.

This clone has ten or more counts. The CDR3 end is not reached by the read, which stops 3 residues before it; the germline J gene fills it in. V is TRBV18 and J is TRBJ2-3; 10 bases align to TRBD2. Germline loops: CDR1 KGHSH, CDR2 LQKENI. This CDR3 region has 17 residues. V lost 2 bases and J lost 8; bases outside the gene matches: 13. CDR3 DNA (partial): TGTGCCAGCTCACCAGGAGTTGGAAGCGGGGGGGCCTTTACG. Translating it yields CASSPGVGSGGAFT. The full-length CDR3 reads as CASSPGVGSGGAFTQYF.

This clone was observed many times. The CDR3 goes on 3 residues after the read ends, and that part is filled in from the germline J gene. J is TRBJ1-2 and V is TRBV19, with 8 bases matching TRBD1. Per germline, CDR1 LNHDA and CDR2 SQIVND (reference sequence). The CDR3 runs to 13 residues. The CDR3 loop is CASSRGQVEGYTF. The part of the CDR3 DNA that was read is TGTGCCAGTAGTCGGGGACAGGTGGAAGGC.

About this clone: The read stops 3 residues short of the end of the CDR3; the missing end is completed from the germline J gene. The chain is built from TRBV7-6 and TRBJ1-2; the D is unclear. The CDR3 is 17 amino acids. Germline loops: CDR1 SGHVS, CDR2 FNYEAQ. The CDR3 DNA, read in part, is TGTGCCAGCAGCTTTGGGCGGGAATTACCGTCCTACAATGAC. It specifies CASSFGRELPSYND. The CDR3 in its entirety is CASSFGRELPSYNDYTF.

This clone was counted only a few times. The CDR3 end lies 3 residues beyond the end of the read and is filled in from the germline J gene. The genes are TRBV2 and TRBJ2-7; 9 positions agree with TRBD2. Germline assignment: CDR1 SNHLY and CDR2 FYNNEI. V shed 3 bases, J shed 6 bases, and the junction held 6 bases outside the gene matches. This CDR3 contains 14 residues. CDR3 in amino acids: CASSEDAGGPEQYF. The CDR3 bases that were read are TGTGCCAGCAGTGAGGACGCGGGGGGGCCCGAG.

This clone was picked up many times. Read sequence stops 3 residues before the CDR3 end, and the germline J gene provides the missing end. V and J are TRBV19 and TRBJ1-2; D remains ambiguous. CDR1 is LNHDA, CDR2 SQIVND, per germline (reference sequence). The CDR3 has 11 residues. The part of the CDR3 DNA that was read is TGTGCCAGTAGTATAATGTATAGC. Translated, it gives CASSIMYS. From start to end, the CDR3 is CASSIMYSYTF.

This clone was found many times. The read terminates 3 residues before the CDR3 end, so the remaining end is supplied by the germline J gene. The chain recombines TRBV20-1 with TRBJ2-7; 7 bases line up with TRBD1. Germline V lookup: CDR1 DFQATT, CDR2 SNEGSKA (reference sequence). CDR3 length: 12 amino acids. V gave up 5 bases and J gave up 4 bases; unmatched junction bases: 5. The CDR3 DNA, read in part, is TGCAGTGCTGTCCGGGACAGTTACGAG. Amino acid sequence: CSAVRDSYE. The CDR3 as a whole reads CSAVRDSYEQYF.

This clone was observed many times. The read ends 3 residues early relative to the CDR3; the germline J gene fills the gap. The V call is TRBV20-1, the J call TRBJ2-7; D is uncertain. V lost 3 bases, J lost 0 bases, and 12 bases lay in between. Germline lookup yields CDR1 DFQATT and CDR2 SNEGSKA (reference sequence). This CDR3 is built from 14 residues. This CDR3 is CSARSLVRSYEQYF. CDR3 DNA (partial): TGCAGTGCTAGGAGCCTAGTCCGCTCCTACGAG.

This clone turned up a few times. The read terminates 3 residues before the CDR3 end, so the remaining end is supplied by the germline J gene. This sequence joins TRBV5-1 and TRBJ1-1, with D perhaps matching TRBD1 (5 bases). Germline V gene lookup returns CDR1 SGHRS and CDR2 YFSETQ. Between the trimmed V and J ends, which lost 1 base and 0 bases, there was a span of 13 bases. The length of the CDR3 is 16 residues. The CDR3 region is CASSLSPGTVNTEAFF. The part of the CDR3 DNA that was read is TGCGCCAGCAGCTTGAGCCCCGGGACTGTGAACACTGAA.

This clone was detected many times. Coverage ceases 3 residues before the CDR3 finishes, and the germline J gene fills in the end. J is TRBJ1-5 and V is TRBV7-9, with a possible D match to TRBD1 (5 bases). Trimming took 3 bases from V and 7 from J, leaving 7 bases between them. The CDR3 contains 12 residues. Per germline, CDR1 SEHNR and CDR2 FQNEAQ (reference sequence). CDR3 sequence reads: CASSFQGQPQHF. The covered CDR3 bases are TGTGCCAGCAGCTTTCAGGGCCAGCCC. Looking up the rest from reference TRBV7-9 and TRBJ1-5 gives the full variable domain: DTGVSQNPRHKITKRGQNVTFRCDPISEHNRLYWYRQTLGQGPEFLTYFQNEAQLEKSRLLSDRFSAERPKGSFSTLEIQRTEQGDSAMYLCASSFQGQPQHFGDGTRLSIL.

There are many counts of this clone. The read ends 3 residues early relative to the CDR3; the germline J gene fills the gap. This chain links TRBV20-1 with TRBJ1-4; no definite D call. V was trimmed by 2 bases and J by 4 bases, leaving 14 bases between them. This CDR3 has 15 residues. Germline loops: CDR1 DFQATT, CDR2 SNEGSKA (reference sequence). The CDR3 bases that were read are TGCAGTGCTAGATCCCTCAGAGGACTTAATGAAAAA. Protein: CSARSLRGLNEK. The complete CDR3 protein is CSARSLRGLNEKLFF.

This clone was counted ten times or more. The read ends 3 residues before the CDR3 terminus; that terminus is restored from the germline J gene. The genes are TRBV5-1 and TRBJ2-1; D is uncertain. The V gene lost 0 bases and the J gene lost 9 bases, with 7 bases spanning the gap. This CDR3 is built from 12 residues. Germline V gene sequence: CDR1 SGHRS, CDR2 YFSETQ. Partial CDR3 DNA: TGCGCCAGCAGCTTGGAAGTCAGTGAG. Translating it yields CASSLEVSE. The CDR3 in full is CASSLEVSEQFF.

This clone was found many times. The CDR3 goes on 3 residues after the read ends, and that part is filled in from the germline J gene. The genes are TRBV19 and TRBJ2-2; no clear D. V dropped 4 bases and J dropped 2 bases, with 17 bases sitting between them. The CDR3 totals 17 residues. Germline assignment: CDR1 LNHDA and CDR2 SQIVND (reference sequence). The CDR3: CASSTQLGSLNTGELFF. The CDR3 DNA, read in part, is TGTGCCAGTAGTACCCAATTAGGGTCCTTAAACACCGGGGAG.

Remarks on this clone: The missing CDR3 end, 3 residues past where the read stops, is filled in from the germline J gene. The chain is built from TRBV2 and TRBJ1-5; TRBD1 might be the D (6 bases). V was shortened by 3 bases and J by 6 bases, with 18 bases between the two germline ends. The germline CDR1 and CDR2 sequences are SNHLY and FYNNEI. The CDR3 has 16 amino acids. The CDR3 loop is CASSEVGTLFGQPQHF. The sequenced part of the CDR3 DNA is TGTGCCAGCAGTGAGGTCGGGACACTTTTTGGTCAGCCC.

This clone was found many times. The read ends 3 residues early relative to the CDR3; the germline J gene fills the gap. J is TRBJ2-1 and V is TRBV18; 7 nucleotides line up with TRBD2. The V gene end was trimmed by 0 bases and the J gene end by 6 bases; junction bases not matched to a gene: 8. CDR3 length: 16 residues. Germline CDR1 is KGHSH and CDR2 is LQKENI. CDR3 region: CASSPPGAGWGNEQFF. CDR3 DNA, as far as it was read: TGTGCCAGCTCACCACCGGGAGCGGGGTGGGGCAATGAG. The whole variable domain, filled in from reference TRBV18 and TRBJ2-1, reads NAGVMQNPRHLVRRRGQEARLRCSPMKGHSHVYWYRQLPEEGLKFMVYLQKENIIDESGMPKERFSAEFPKEGPSILRIQQVVRGDSAAYFCASSPPGAGWGNEQFFGPGTRLTVL.

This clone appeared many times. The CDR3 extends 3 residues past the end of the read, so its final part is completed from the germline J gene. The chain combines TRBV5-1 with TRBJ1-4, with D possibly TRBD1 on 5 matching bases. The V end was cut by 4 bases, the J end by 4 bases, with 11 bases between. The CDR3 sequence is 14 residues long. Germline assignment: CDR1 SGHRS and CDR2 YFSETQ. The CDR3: CASSRRAGNEKLFF. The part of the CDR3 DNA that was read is TGCGCCAGCAGCCGCAGGGCTGGTAATGAAAAA. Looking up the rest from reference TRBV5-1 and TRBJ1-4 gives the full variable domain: KAGVTQTPRYLIKTRGQQVTLSCSPISGHRSVSWYQQTPGQGLQFLFEYFSETQRNKGNFPGRFSGRQFSNSRSEMNVSTLELGDSALYLCASSRRAGNEKLFFGSGTQLSVL.

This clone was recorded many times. The chain's CDR3 is CASYHGGGGYTF. The covered CDR3 bases are TGTGCCAGCTACCACGGCGGGGGGGGC. The chain has TRBV19 and TRBJ1-2; a weak D match, TRBD1 (5 bases). The read terminates 3 residues before the CDR3 end, so the remaining end is supplied by the germline J gene. This CDR3 contains 12 residues. CDR1 and CDR2 (germline): LNHDA, SQIVND (reference sequence).

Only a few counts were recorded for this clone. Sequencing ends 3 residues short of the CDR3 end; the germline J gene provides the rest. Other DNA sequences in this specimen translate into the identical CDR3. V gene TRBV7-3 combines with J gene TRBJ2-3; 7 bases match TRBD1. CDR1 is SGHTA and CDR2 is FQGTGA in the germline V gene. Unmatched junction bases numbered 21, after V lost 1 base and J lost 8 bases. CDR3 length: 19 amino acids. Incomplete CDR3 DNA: TGTGCCAGCAGCTTAAACCAACCCGGGCGACAGGGCATGTTCCGTACG. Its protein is CASSLNQPGRQGMFRT. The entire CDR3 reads CASSLNQPGRQGMFRTQYF. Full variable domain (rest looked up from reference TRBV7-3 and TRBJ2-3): GAGVSQTPSNKVTEKGKYVELRCDPISGHTALYWYRQSLGQGPEFLIYFQGTGAADDSGLPNDRFFAVRPEGSVSTLKIQRTERGDSAVYLCASSLNQPGRQGMFRTQYFGPGTRLTVL.

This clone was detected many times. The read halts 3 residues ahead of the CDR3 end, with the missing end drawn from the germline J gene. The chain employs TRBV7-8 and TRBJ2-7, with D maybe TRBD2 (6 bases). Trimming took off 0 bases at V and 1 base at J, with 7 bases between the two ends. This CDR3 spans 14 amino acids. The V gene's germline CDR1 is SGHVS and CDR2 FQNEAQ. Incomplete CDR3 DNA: TGTGCCAGCAGCTTAGCGGGGGGATCCTACGAG. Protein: CASSLAGGSYE. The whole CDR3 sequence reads CASSLAGGSYEQYF.

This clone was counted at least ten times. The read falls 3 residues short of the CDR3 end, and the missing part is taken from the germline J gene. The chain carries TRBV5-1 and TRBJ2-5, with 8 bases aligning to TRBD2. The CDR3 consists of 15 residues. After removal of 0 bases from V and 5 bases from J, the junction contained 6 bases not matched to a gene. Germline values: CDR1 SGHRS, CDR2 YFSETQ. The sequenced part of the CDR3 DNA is TGCGCCAGCAGCTTGGGTCCGGGGGGGGCGGAGACC. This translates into CASSLGPGGAET. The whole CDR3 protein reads CASSLGPGGAETQYF.